The 15 T cell receptor beta chains below all came from one sample that was sequenced in a study of CD8 T cell repertoires and HIV-1 epitope variants. The protocol was immunoSEQ multiplex PCR, while the TCRdb copy is restricted to in-frame clones and leaves out a portion. The sample lists approximately 3,100 clones; 73% were seen once. The antigens of these receptors remain unknown. Material: cultured CD8+ T cells derived from PBMCs. These receptor sequences come from a male donor with HIV.

This sequence joins TRBV28 and TRBJ2-7, with D tentatively TRBD1 (5 bases). Trimming pared 5 bases from V and 9 bases from J, leaving 14 bases between. The CDR3 loop spans 12 amino acids. From germline, CDR1 is MDHEN and CDR2 SYDVKM. The CDR3 DNA sequence: TGTGCCAGCAGTCGGCAGGTCACAGGGCAGTACTTC. Its translation is CASSRQVTGQYF.

This clone was counted a single time. V gene TRBV4-3 combines with J gene TRBJ1-2, with TRBD1 identical over 8 bases. V was pared by 0 bases and J by 3 bases, with 15 bases of the junction left unmatched. The CDR3 is 19 residues long. Germline CDR1 and CDR2: LGHNA and YSLEER. The CDR3 is CASSQDPGQGAAGYYGYTF. CDR3 nucleotides: TGCGCCAGCAGCCAAGATCCCGGCCAGGGGGCAGCGGGTTACTATGGCTACACCTTC.

This chain connects TRBV29-1 to TRBJ2-7; 10 bases are shared with TRBD2. V dropped 0 bases and J dropped 2; count of bases not matched to a gene: 4. CDR3 length: 15 residues. Germline CDR1 SQVTM, CDR2 ANQGSEA. The CDR3 is CSVEDKREGTYEQYF. The CDR3 region has the DNA TGCAGCGTTGAAGATAAGCGGGAGGGAACCTACGAGCAGTACTTC.

This chain uses TRBV19 with TRBJ1-1, with D possibly matching TRBD1 (5 bases). The CDR3 spans 14 residues. The germline V gene has CDR1 LNHDA and CDR2 SQIVND (reference sequence). Trimming removed 4 bases at V and 1 base at J, with 10 bases between. CDR3 in DNA: TGTGCCAGTAGTACAGGGATACGGAACACTGAAGCTTTCTTT. It yields the protein CASSTGIRNTEAFF.

The chain employs TRBV5-1 and TRBJ1-6; no reliable D call. Germline CDR1 reads SGHRS; CDR2 reads YFSETQ. V shed 1 base and J shed 8 bases, with 10 bases lying between them. This CDR3 is built from 14 residues. CDR3 protein: CASSLWGQDSPLHF. The CDR3 DNA reads TGCGCCAGCAGCTTGTGGGGTCAGGATTCACCCCTCCACTTT.

This clone has a handful of counts. The rearrangement links TRBV14 to TRBJ1-2, with 7 bases matching TRBD1. Trimming at V came to 4 bases and at J to 5 bases, leaving 7 bases not matched to a gene. The germline V gene encodes CDR1 SGHDN and CDR2 FVKESK. CDR3 length: 14 amino acids. In nucleotides, the CDR3 is TGTGCCAGCAGCCCCGCCGGGACAGCATATGGCTACACCTTC. Protein: CASSPAGTAYGYTF.

This clone came up a few times. The V and J genes are TRBV7-9 and TRBJ2-1; D is tentatively TRBD1 or TRBD2 (6 bases each). CDR1 SEHNR and CDR2 FQNEAQ come from the germline V gene (reference sequence). The CDR3 totals 11 residues. The V end was cut by 8 bases, the J end by 9 bases, with 11 bases between. The DNA of the CDR3 is TGTGCCAGCTTACAGGGAGGTGAGCAGTTCTTC. This sequence encodes CASLQGGEQFF.

As concerns this clone: The sample contains more than one DNA sequence encoding this CDR3. The chain links TRBV6-5 to TRBJ2-7; D may be TRBD1 (6 bases). Per the germline V gene, CDR1 is MNHEY and CDR2 is SVGAGI. Trimming removed 6 bases at V and 1 base at J, with 19 bases between. This CDR3 has 16 residues. The DNA of the CDR3 is TGTGCCAGCAGCTACCTCGGACAGTCTATATCCTACGAGCAGTACTTC. Its protein product is CASSYLGQSISYEQYF.

The chain joins TRBV13 to TRBJ2-7; TRBD2 aligns across 11 bases. CDR1 is PRHDT and CDR2 is FYEKMQ in the germline V gene (reference sequence). This CDR3 is built from 13 residues. After removal of 6 bases from V and 5 bases from J, the junction contained 3 bases not matched to a gene. CDR3 residues: CASSPLAGDEQYF. CDR3 bases: TGTGCCAGCAGTCCACTAGCGGGAGACGAGCAGTACTTC. Complete variable domain (other parts from reference TRBV13 and TRBJ2-7): AAGVIQSPRHLIKEKRETATLKCYPIPRHDTVYWYQQGPGQDPQFLISFYEKMQSDKGSIPDRFSAQQFSDYHSELNMSSLELGDSALYFCASSPLAGDEQYFGPGTRLTVT.

This chain uses TRBV4-3 with TRBJ2-3; D may be TRBD2 (5 bases). The V end lost 0 bases, the J end lost 4 bases, and 14 bases lay between the germline ends. This CDR3 has 16 residues. Looked up from germline, CDR1 is LGHNA and CDR2 is YSLEER. The CDR3 DNA sequence: TGCGCCAGCAGCCAAGAGCCGGACTGGCGGGCAGATACGCAGTATTTT. Translation gives CASSQEPDWRADTQYF.

This clone showed up just once. The rearrangement uses TRBV5-6 and TRBJ2-7; possible D gene TRBD1, 6 bases. This CDR3 contains 13 residues. The germline gives CDR1 SGHDT, CDR2 YYEEEE. V was pared by 4 bases and J by 4 bases, with 12 bases between. The CDR3 region has the DNA TGTGCCAGCAGCAGCGACAGGAGTTACGAGCAGTACTTC. The encoded protein is CASSSDRSYEQYF.

In its sample, this clone was seen once. The chain recombines TRBV28 with TRBJ2-1; 7 nucleotides align to TRBD2. The CDR3 is 16 amino acids. V dropped 3 bases and J dropped 9; count of bases not matched to a gene: 14. Germline CDR1 reads MDHEN; CDR2 reads SYDVKM. The CDR3 protein is CASSFPRMGGPIEQFF. The CDR3 nucleotides read TGTGCCAGCAGTTTCCCTAGGATGGGAGGGCCGATTGAGCAGTTCTTC.

The chain joins TRBV2 to TRBJ2-7; TRBD1 matches at 9 bases. The CDR3 is made up of 12 amino acids. Germline V gene sequence: CDR1 SNHLY, CDR2 FYNNEI. CDR3 region: CVPGQGYYEQYF. CDR3 in DNA: TGTGTACCGGGACAGGGATACTACGAGCAGTACTTC.

The rearrangement joins TRBV18 to TRBJ2-1; 12 nucleotides agree with TRBD2. The CDR3 is 15 residues long. Germline CDR1 reads KGHSH; CDR2 reads LQKENI. Trimming at V came to 6 bases and at J to 5 bases, leaving 5 bases not matched to a gene. The CDR3 nucleotides are TGTGCCAGCTCGCTAGCGGGGGGGCCGGACAATGAGCAGTTCTTC. Protein sequence: CASSLAGGPDNEQFF.

This chain links TRBV27 with TRBJ1-5; possible D gene TRBD1, 6 bases. The CDR3 runs 16 residues. Trimming left V 2 bases short and J 6 bases short, with 17 bases between. Looked up from germline, CDR1 is MNHEY and CDR2 is SMNVEV (reference sequence). The CDR3 loop reads CASSLSARRGGQPQHF. The CDR3, as DNA: TGTGCCAGCAGTTTAAGCGCCCGCAGGGGCGGTCAGCCCCAGCATTTT.